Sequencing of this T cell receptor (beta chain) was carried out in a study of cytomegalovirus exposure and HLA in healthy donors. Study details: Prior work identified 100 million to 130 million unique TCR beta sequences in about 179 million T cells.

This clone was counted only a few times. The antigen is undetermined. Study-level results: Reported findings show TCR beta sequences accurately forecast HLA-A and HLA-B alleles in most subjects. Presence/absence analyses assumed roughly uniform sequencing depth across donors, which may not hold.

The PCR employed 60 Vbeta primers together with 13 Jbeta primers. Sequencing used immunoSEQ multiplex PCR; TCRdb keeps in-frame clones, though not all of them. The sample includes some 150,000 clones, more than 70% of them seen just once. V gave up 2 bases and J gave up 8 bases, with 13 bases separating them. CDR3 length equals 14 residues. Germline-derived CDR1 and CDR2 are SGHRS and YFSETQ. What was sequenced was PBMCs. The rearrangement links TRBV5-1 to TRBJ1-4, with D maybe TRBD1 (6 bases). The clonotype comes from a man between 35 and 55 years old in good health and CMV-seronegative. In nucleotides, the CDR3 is TGCGCCAGCAGCTTAGGAGGGGGGGAAGAAAAACTGTTTTTT. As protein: CASSLGGGEEKLFF.